This note documents a single T cell receptor beta chain sequence. These data are taken from a study of blood T cell repertoires in COVID-19. Study-level information: Some COVID-19 samples were acute and others convalescent; all came from the United States, Italy and Spain. T cells, B-cell-depleted T cells, or PBMCs provided the cDNA or gDNA that served as material.

Per the authors' pipeline: Nucleated cell counts were estimated from reference gene primer amplification. The protocol was immunoSEQ multiplex PCR, while the TCRdb copy is restricted to in-frame clones and leaves out a portion. The DNA was the basis for D and trimming; V, J and clone size are from that table. The sample includes 100,000 to 150,000 clones, almost 85% of them seen just once. This clonotype was sampled from a man between 60 and 75 years old with acute or convalescent COVID-19. The specimen sequenced was peripheral blood.

The CDR3 spells CASSEVRARGTDTQYF. CDR3 in DNA: TGTGCCAGCAGTGAAGTAAGAGCGAGAGGCACAGATACGCAGTATTTT. V and J are TRBV2 and TRBJ2-3; D is uncertain. The CDR3 is 16 residues long. Trimming shortened V by 1 base and J by 1 base, and 12 bases separated the two germline ends. Germline V gives CDR1 SNHLY, CDR2 FYNNEI. Complete variable domain (other parts from reference TRBV2 and TRBJ2-3): EPEVTQTPSHQVTQMGQEVILRCVPISNHLYFYWYRQILGQKVEFLVSFYNNEISEKSEIFDDQFSVERPDGSNFTLKIRSTKLEDSAMYFCASSEVRARGTDTQYFGPGTRLTVL.